This T cell receptor beta chain was captured in a study of regulatory T cells in long-lasting Graves disease. Time point specified: persistent/refractory GD, antithyroid drugs over 5 years with positive TRAb. PBMCs were the source of the RNA used for TCR sequencing. The CDR3 is 17 amino acids. The germline V gene encodes CDR1 MGHDK and CDR2 SYGVNS. The J segment lost 2 bases and the V segment lost 4 bases, leaving 7 bases of the junction unmatched. Libraries of TCR beta came from iRepertoire HTBI primers plus Arm-PCR of CDR3 regions. In the original workflow: Samples collectively showed some 60 TRBV and roughly 15 TRBJ segments. One entry per CDR3 protein, called by TCRdb with MiXCR from the multiplex PCR reads. The V and J calls, along with clone size, are taken from TCRdb and not from the paper's own processing. Here the sample spans 600,000 to 850,000 distinct CDR3 sequences, about 30% being singletons.

This clonotype originated in a female donor with Graves disease. The material was peripheral blood mononuclear cells (PBMCs), obtained when the disease was refractory, from a patient treated with antithyroid drugs. The gene calls are TRBV25-1 and TRBJ1-5, with TRBD1 matching 11 bases. This chain's CDR3 is CASSAGQGVGGNQPQHF. CDR3 nucleotides: TGTGCCAGCAGTGCGGGACAGGGGGTTGGTGGCAATCAGCCCCAGCATTTT.